This T cell receptor (beta chain) emerged from a study of blood T cell repertoires in COVID-19. Germline V lookup: CDR1 MNHEY, CDR2 SMNVEV (reference sequence). V lost 2 bases, J lost 3 bases, and 5 bases stayed unmatched. The CDR3 is made up of 15 amino acids. Original analysis: Using reference gene primer amplification, nucleated cell counts were estimated. Data came from immunoSEQ multiplex PCR; TCRdb stores just in-frame clones and leaves some out. Clone size and the V and J calls come from that table; the DNA yielded D and trimming. This sample has approximately 300,000 clones; roughly nine tenths occur once, and the top ten carry around 2.2%.

This sequence was found in a woman aged 45-59 years who had recovered from COVID-19. This chain uses TRBV27 with TRBJ2-7, with 9 bases that match TRBD2. Sequencing was carried out using peripheral blood. The CDR3 nucleotides are TGTGCCAGCAGTTTAGGTCTAGCGGGGATCTACGAGCAGTACTTC. This codes for CASSLGLAGIYEQYF.